This paragraph covers one TCR beta chain sequence. The data derive from a study of OX40 agonist ivuxolimab in advanced cancers. Study-level background: Patients received ivuxolimab, an agonistic anti-OX40 (CD134) antibody.

With autoimmune disease history or systemic immunosuppression, patients were excluded. TCRdb's table, derived via immunoSEQ multiplex PCR, lists solely in-frame clones and lacks some. The data contain approximately 52,000 clones, about 83% of them singletons. The receptor's source is an adult with an advanced solid tumor such as melanoma, head and neck, liver or kidney cancer. Sequencing used CD4+ or CD8+ T cells sorted from blood, obtained in a trial of the OX40 agonist ivuxolimab.

CDR3 bases: TGTGCCAGTAGCCACGAGATCGGCAGCTCGATTAATTCACCCCTCCACTTT. Protein product: CASSHEIGSSINSPLHF. The rearrangement links TRBV19 to TRBJ1-6; D unresolved. The ends were cut back, 6 bases at V and 6 bases at J, with 21 bases in the middle. CDR3 length: 17 amino acids. The germline V gene encodes CDR1 LNHDA and CDR2 SQIVND (reference sequence).